The 20 T cell receptor beta chains in this list originate from one sample, sequenced in a study of blood T cell repertoires in COVID-19. The protocol was immunoSEQ multiplex PCR, while the TCRdb copy is restricted to in-frame clones and leaves out a portion. The table has approximately 120,000 clones, roughly 88% seen once. Sequences were obtained from peripheral blood. Receptor source: a human donor in a cohort sampled during active COVID-19.

The genes are TRBV5-1 and TRBJ1-1, with TRBD1 as a possible D gene (5 bases). Germline loops: CDR1 SGHRS, CDR2 YFSETQ. V was pared by 4 bases and J by 1 base, with 11 bases between. The CDR3 is made up of 14 amino acids. CDR3 loop: CASSRDSSNTEAFF. DNA for the CDR3: TGCGCCAGCAGCCGGGACTCGTCGAACACTGAAGCTTTCTTT.

V is TRBV28 and J is TRBJ2-7; 9 bases are a match to TRBD1. The CDR3 is made up of 15 amino acids. CDR1 is MDHEN and CDR2 is SYDVKM in the germline V gene. The junction had 6 bases not matched to a gene; V was cut back by 5 bases and J by 1 base. The CDR3 nucleotides read TGTGCCAGCAGTGGGCACAGGGGGCTATCCTACGAGCAGTACTTC. This translates into CASSGHRGLSYEQYF.

The chain couples TRBV7-3 to TRBJ2-2; 8 positions agree with TRBD2. The CDR3 consists of 16 residues. Germline V gene data show CDR1 as SGHTA and CDR2 as FQGTGA. The V and J ends lost 4 bases and 4 bases, in that order; junction bases with no gene match: 8. The CDR3 nucleotides read TGTGCCAGCAGCTCAACGAGCGGGAGACTCACCGGGGAGCTGTTTTTT. This codes for CASSSTSGRLTGELFF.

The chain employs TRBV4-3 and TRBJ2-2, with 9 bases matching TRBD1. The V gene's germline CDR1 is LGHNA and CDR2 YSLEER. Trimming cost V 0 bases and J 6 bases; bases outside gene matches: 5. CDR3 length: 16 amino acids. CDR3 loop: CASSQEQGARAGELFF. CDR3 sequence (DNA): TGCGCCAGCAGCCAAGAACAGGGGGCGAGGGCCGGGGAGCTGTTTTTT.

The chain recombines TRBV5-1 with TRBJ2-3; D possibly corresponds to TRBD1 (5 bases). Trimming took 0 bases from V and 0 from J, leaving 11 bases between them. CDR1 SGHRS and CDR2 YFSETQ come from the germline V gene. CDR3 length: 16 residues. The CDR3 loop reads CASSLGQGTSTDTQYF. The CDR3 coding sequence is TGCGCCAGCAGCTTGGGCCAGGGTACTAGCACAGATACGCAGTATTTT.

This chain uses TRBV5-1 with TRBJ1-4; no firm D call. Germline loops: CDR1 SGHRS, CDR2 YFSETQ. Trimming pared 0 bases from V and 8 bases from J, leaving 14 bases between. The CDR3 runs to 15 residues. CDR3 nucleotide sequence: TGCGCCAGCAGCTTGGAAGAAGGGAGACGGGAAAAACTGTTTTTT. The encoded protein is CASSLEEGRREKLFF.

The chain has TRBV18 and TRBJ2-3; 7 nucleotides align to TRBD2. Germline V lookup: CDR1 KGHSH, CDR2 LQKENI. The J segment lost 3 bases and the V segment lost 5 bases, leaving 17 bases of the junction unmatched. This CDR3 contains 18 residues. CDR3 DNA: TGTGCCAGCTCAGTCACGGGAGGAGGGGACTCCAAGACAGATACGCAGTATTTT. Amino acid sequence: CASSVTGGGDSKTDTQYF.

The chain joins TRBV7-6 to TRBJ1-5, with D perhaps TRBD1 (5 bases). Trimming cost V 3 bases and J 7 bases, with 10 bases left between them. This CDR3 comprises 13 residues. Germline values: CDR1 SGHVS, CDR2 FNYEAQ. CDR3 sequence (DNA): TGTGCCAGCAGCTTCAGGGCGGAACAGCCCCAGCATTTT. Protein sequence: CASSFRAEQPQHF.

The CDR3: CASSQEAGDTQYF. CDR3 in DNA: TGTGCCAGCAGCCAAGAGGCAGGAGATACGCAGTATTTT. The gene calls are TRBV4-2 and TRBJ2-3; D gene uncertain. The germline V gene has CDR1 LGHNA and CDR2 YNFKEQ. This CDR3 spans 13 amino acids. V was clipped by 0 bases and J by 5 bases, with 6 bases between them.

V usage is TRBV7-8 and J usage is TRBJ2-1; D possibly corresponds to TRBD2 (6 bases). Trimming stripped 5 bases from V and 9 bases from J, with 8 bases between. From germline, CDR1 is SGHVS and CDR2 FQNEAQ. The CDR3 runs 11 residues. The CDR3 DNA reads TGTGCCAGCAGCCACGGGGGTGAGCAGTTCTTC. Its protein is CASSHGGEQFF.

The gene calls are TRBV29-1 and TRBJ1-2; perhaps TRBD1 as D (5 bases). The CDR3 covers 13 residues. Germline V gene lookup returns CDR1 SQVTM and CDR2 ANQGSEA. Trimming took 4 bases from V and 4 from J, leaving 13 bases between them. The CDR3 sequence: CSVGGTILYGYTF. CDR3 DNA sequence: TGCAGCGTTGGGGGGACTATACTCTATGGCTACACCTTC.

This chain uses TRBV5-1 with TRBJ1-2; weak D call: TRBD1 (6 bases). V shed 2 bases and J shed 0 bases, with 8 bases lying between them. Germline lookup yields CDR1 SGHRS and CDR2 YFSETQ. This CDR3 has 14 amino acids. This chain's CDR3 is CASSLEGANYGYTF. Here the CDR3 DNA reads TGCGCCAGCAGCTTAGAGGGGGCTAACTATGGCTACACCTTC.

V gene TRBV7-2 combines with J gene TRBJ2-5; D might be TRBD2 (6 bases). V was clipped by 6 bases and J by 5 bases, with 19 bases between them. The CDR3 totals 15 residues. Germline assignment: CDR1 SGHTA and CDR2 FQGNSA. The CDR3 DNA is TGTGCCAGCAGTCCCAGGAAGGTGGGGAGGGAGACCCAGTACTTC. Protein sequence: CASSPRKVGRETQYF.

The gene calls are TRBV24-1 and TRBJ2-3; TRBD2 aligns across 10 bases. Germline V gene data show CDR1 as KGHDR and CDR2 as SFDVKD. The length of the CDR3 is 15 residues. V lost 7 bases, J lost 3 bases, and 6 bases stayed unmatched. The CDR3 sequence: CATSPRTSGTDTQYF. The DNA for the CDR3 is TGTGCCACCAGCCCGAGGACTAGCGGAACAGATACGCAGTATTTT.

The chain combines TRBV29-1 with TRBJ1-1; D gene ambiguous. The V gene lost 7 bases and the J gene lost 3 bases, with 15 bases spanning the gap. CDR1 is SQVTM and CDR2 is ANQGSEA in the germline V gene. The CDR3 is made up of 13 amino acids. CDR3 sequence reads: CSGLVIGYTEAFF. DNA of the CDR3: TGCAGCGGGCTAGTGATAGGTTACACTGAAGCTTTCTTT. Looking up the rest from reference TRBV29-1 and TRBJ1-1 gives the full variable domain: SAVISQKPSRDICQRGTSLTIQCQVDSQVTMMFWYRQQPGQSLTLIATANQGSEATYESGFVIDKFPISRPNLTFSTLTVSNMSPEDSSIYLCSGLVIGYTEAFFGQGTRLTVV.

This chain uses TRBV2 with TRBJ2-7; D may be TRBD2 (5 bases). The V end was cut by 8 bases, the J end by 0 bases, with 8 bases between. From germline, CDR1 is SNHLY and CDR2 FYNNEI. The CDR3 runs 12 residues. This CDR3 is CASEGSSYEQYF. In DNA form, the CDR3 reads TGTGCCAGCGAGGGCAGCTCCTACGAGCAGTACTTC.

This clone was detected a few times. The V gene is TRBV19, the J gene TRBJ2-4; D possibly corresponds to TRBD2 (5 bases). Germline V lookup: CDR1 LNHDA, CDR2 SQIVND (reference sequence). This CDR3 contains 15 residues. With 3 bases removed from V and 1 base from J, the gap between germline ends came to 10 bases. The CDR3 sequence is CASSIFGEAKNIQYF. The CDR3 DNA reads as TGTGCCAGTAGTATTTTTGGGGAGGCCAAAAACATTCAGTACTTC.

The chain links TRBV3-1 (or the pseudogene TRBV3-2) to TRBJ1-1; no firm D call. CDR3 length: 13 amino acids. CDR1 LGHDT and CDR2 YNNKEL come from the germline V gene (reference sequence). V was trimmed by 4 bases and J by 6 bases, leaving 12 bases between them. CDR3 DNA sequence: TGTGCCAGCAGCCCGAGGGTCGAGGCTGAAGCTTTCTTT. Residues: CASSPRVEAEAFF.

The CDR3 DNA follows: TGTGCCAGCAGCAAACCTACGGGACTAGCGGGAGTGGCAGATACGCAGTATTTT. Protein: CASSKPTGLAGVADTQYF. The V call is TRBV11-2, the J call TRBJ2-3, with 14 bases aligning to TRBD2. V shed 5 bases, J shed 4 bases, and the junction held 11 bases outside the gene matches. CDR3 length: 18 residues. In germline, CDR1 is SGHAT, CDR2 FQNNGV.

V usage is TRBV19 and J usage is TRBJ1-2; 8 nucleotides line up with TRBD1. V shed 7 bases and J 8 bases; nucleotides not matched to a gene: 15. The CDR3 consists of 15 residues. CDR1 LNHDA and CDR2 SQIVND come from the germline V gene (reference sequence). The CDR3 DNA is TGTGCCAGTATGAGGCTGGGCCAGGGGGCGCTGGGCTACACCTTC. This sequence encodes CASMRLGQGALGYTF. Together with reference TRBV19 and TRBJ1-2, the CDR3 gives the full variable domain: DGGITQSPKYLFRKEGQNVTLSCEQNLNHDAMYWYRQDPGQGLRLIYYSQIVNDFQKGDIAEGYSVSREKKESFPLTVTSAQKNPTAFYLCASMRLGQGALGYTFGSGTRLTVV.